This TCR beta chain was obtained from a study of cytomegalovirus exposure and HLA in healthy donors. In the PCR, 60 Vbeta and 13 Jbeta primers were used. Under the authors' procedure: Around 9.9 million shared chains were among the approximately 82 million unique TCR beta chains that a later analysis counted. Sequenced by immunoSEQ multiplex PCR; TCRdb stores in-frame clones only, minus some. Clone size and V and J calls were adopted from that table, with D and trimming inferred from the DNA. The sample includes 100,000 to 150,000 clones, approximately 72% of them seen just once. Looked up from germline, CDR1 is MNHEY and CDR2 is SVGAGI. Trimming at V came to 5 bases and at J to 2 bases, leaving 4 bases not matched to a gene. The CDR3 runs to 15 residues.

This TCR derives from a woman aged 45 to 65 in good health and CMV-seropositive. The sample comprised PBMCs. This chain uses TRBV6-5 with TRBJ2-7; TRBD1 matches 12 bases. The CDR3 sequence is CASSRDRGPPYEQYF. CDR3 nucleotide sequence: TGTGCCAGCAGTAGGGACAGGGGGCCACCCTACGAGCAGTACTTC.